Below are 16 T cell receptor beta chains sequenced from a single sample in a study of T cells in Graves' hyperthyroidism and ophthalmopathy. Template material for amplifying TCR beta CDR3 regions consisted of RNA transcripts. The HTBI set primed first-round TCR CDR3 RT-PCR. A single record per CDR3 protein comes from TCRdb applying MiXCR to the multiplex PCR reads. Of 460,000 or so distinct CDR3 sequences listed, under 15% were seen once; the top ten hold 15% to 20%. The sample was blood. The receptor set was obtained from a woman aged 18-30 years with Graves' hyperthyroidism.

A note on this clonotype: A read error may explain this, as a much larger clone is one base away. The V gene is TRBV15, the J gene TRBJ2-1, with a weak D call TRBD2 (5 bases). There are 13 residues in the CDR3. The germline V gene has CDR1 LNHNV and CDR2 YYDKDF (reference sequence). CDR3 sequence (DNA): TGTGCCACCAGCAGGTCCGCGGGCCCTGAGCAGTCCTTC. Its protein product is CATSRSAGPEQSF.

This clonotype was seen a few times. This sequence may be a read error, since a much larger clone differs from it by one base. This rearrangement joins TRBV12-3 or TRBV12-4 to TRBJ1-1, with D possibly TRBD1 on 5 matching bases. The CDR3 is made up of 12 amino acids. The CDR3 protein is CAGSLTVLEAFF. CDR3 DNA sequence: TGTGCCGGCAGTTTGACAGTCCTTGAAGCTTTCTTT.

This clonotype came up a few times. The V and J genes are TRBV9 and TRBJ2-1, with 12 bases that match TRBD2. Looked up from germline, CDR1 is SGDLS and CDR2 is YYNGEE. The CDR3 extends over 17 amino acids. The junction had 9 bases not matched to a gene; V was cut back by 1 base and J by 7 bases. CDR3 nucleotides: TGTGCCAGCAGCGTACCCCCTACTAGCGGGAGGTCTAATGAGCAGTTCTTC. Its translation: CASSVPPTSGRSNEQFF.

This clonotype was observed many times. V is TRBV30 and J is TRBJ1-2; possibly TRBD1 for D (6 bases). Looked up from germline, CDR1 is GTSNPN and CDR2 is SVGIG (reference sequence). V was clipped by 3 bases and J by 8 bases, with 13 bases between them. CDR3 length: 12 residues. For the CDR3, the DNA is TGTGCCTGGAGACAGGGCTTCGGGGGCTACACCTTC. Residues: CAWRQGFGGYTF. Supplemented by reference TRBV30 and TRBJ1-2, the full variable domain reads SQTIHQWPATLVQPVGSPLSLECTVEGTSNPNLYWYRQAAGRGLQLLFYSVGIGQISSEVPQNLSASRPQDRQFILSSKKLLLSDSGFYLCAWRQGFGGYTFGSGTRLTVV.

Many counts were recorded for this clonotype. The chain joins TRBV27 to TRBJ2-1, with D uncertain. This CDR3 contains 15 residues. The V end was cut by 5 bases, the J end by 0 bases, with 11 bases between. The V gene's germline CDR1 is MNHEY and CDR2 SMNVEV (reference sequence). CDR3 loop: CASSLMPGSYNEQFF. DNA of the CDR3: TGTGCCAGCAGTCTCATGCCAGGCTCCTACAATGAGCAGTTCTTC.

This clonotype occurred a few times. The V and J genes are TRBV6-1 and TRBJ2-3; D not certain. This CDR3 has 16 amino acids. V shed 6 bases and J shed 0 bases, with 16 bases lying between them. Germline V gene sequence: CDR1 MNHNS, CDR2 SASEGT. CDR3: CASRMSWATSTDTQYF. CDR3 DNA: TGTGCCAGCAGGATGTCATGGGCCACTAGCACAGATACGCAGTATTTT.

This clonotype has more than one count but fewer than ten. V and J are TRBV27 and TRBJ1-1; D uncertain. CDR3 length equals 13 residues. Trimming took off 1 base at V and 8 bases at J, with 11 bases between the two ends. Per germline, CDR1 MNHEY and CDR2 SMNVEV (reference sequence). CDR3 nucleotide sequence: TGTGCCAGCAGTTTATTGGTTGGCAGGGAAGCTTTCTTT. Translation gives CASSLLVGREAFF.

Details on this clonotype: A read error may explain this, as a much larger clone is one base away. The chain combines TRBV19 with TRBJ2-7; TRBD1 aligns across 9 bases. The CDR3 runs 15 residues. CDR1 and CDR2 (germline): LNHDA, SQIVND (reference sequence). CDR3 nucleotide sequence: TGTGCCATTAGTCCTCCCGGGACAGGGCGGAGCGAGCAGTACTTC. Its protein product is CAISPPGTGRSEQYF.

This clonotype came up many times. The chain employs TRBV30 and TRBJ2-5; possible D gene TRBD1, 5 bases. Trimming cost V 7 bases and J 7 bases, with 13 bases left between them. The CDR3 contains 11 residues. The germline CDR1 and CDR2 sequences are GTSNPN and SVGIG (reference sequence). CDR3 coding DNA: TGTGCCTACACAGGCGTAGGGACCCAGTACTTC. Its translation: CAYTGVGTQYF.

This clonotype was picked up a small number of times. The chain recombines TRBV30 with TRBJ1-2, with a possible D match to TRBD1 (6 bases). CDR1 is GTSNPN and CDR2 is SVGIG in the germline V gene (reference sequence). The CDR3 runs to 14 residues. Trimming pared 4 bases from V and 7 bases from J, leaving 19 bases between. CDR3 residues: CAWTSGAGVVGYTF. In DNA form, the CDR3 reads TGTGCCTGGACCTCAGGGGCCGGGGTGGTTGGCTACACCTTC. The full variable domain, completed using reference TRBV30 and TRBJ1-2, is SQTIHQWPATLVQPVGSPLSLECTVEGTSNPNLYWYRQAAGRGLQLLFYSVGIGQISSEVPQNLSASRPQDRQFILSSKKLLLSDSGFYLCAWTSGAGVVGYTFGSGTRLTVV.

The CDR3 sequence is CASTVYNEQFF. CDR3 coding DNA: TGTGCCAGCACCGTCTACAATGAGCAGTTCTTC. This sequence joins TRBV28 and TRBJ2-1; D not resolved. Germline V lookup: CDR1 MDHEN, CDR2 SYDVKM. Trimming stripped 7 bases from V and 3 bases from J, with 4 bases between. The CDR3 sequence is 11 residues long.

This chain links TRBV18 with TRBJ2-3; TRBD1 agrees at 8 bases. The CDR3 is 15 residues long. J lost 6 bases, V lost 3 bases, and 8 bases had no gene match. The V gene's germline CDR1 is KGHSH and CDR2 LQKENI. In nucleotides, the CDR3 is TGTGCCAGCTCACCCTCCCAGGGGGCGCGTGATACGCAGTATTTT. It translates to CASSPSQGARDTQYF.

This clonotype has just a few counts. The chain recombines TRBV6-5 with TRBJ2-2; D possibly matches TRBD1 or TRBD2 (6 bases each). V was pared by 2 bases and J by 6 bases, with 16 bases between. The germline V gene encodes CDR1 MNHEY and CDR2 SVGAGI. This CDR3 is built from 16 residues. The CDR3 loop is CASSYPSGGGPGELFF. The CDR3 nucleotides are TGTGCCAGCAGTTACCCTTCCGGGGGCGGGCCCGGGGAGCTGTTTTTT.

This chain connects TRBV10-2 to TRBJ2-7, with a possible D match to TRBD1 (6 bases). CDR1 is WSHSY, CDR2 SAAADI, per germline. CDR3 length: 13 residues. V was trimmed by 4 bases and J by 5 bases, leaving 12 bases between them. In nucleotides, the CDR3 is TGCGCCAGCAGTGGGGGGCAGGGTGACGAGCAGTACGTC. As protein: CASSGGQGDEQYV.

This clonotype was detected a few times. The chain uses TRBV3-1 and TRBJ2-1; 7 bases agree with TRBD2. The CDR3 spans 15 residues. The J segment lost 7 bases and the V segment lost 0 bases, leaving 6 bases of the junction unmatched. Germline V gene sequence: CDR1 LGHDT, CDR2 YNNKEL (reference sequence). This CDR3 reads CASSQDSLAVNEQFF. DNA of the CDR3: TGTGCCAGCAGCCAAGATTCCCTAGCGGTAAATGAGCAGTTCTTC.

The chain uses TRBV4-1 and TRBJ2-7; possible D gene TRBD1, 5 bases. The CDR3 contains 16 residues. V lost 3 bases to trimming and J lost 5 bases, with 20 bases between them. In germline, CDR1 is MGHRA, CDR2 YSYEKL. The CDR3 loop is CASSHRGSQGWHEQYV. The CDR3 coding sequence is TGCGCCAGCAGCCATCGCGGTAGCCAGGGTTGGCACGAGCAGTACGTC.